This is a list of T cell receptor beta chains from one sample in a study of T cells expressing NK-cell markers. TCRdb reprocessed the 5' RACE reads; each CDR3 protein has one entry and no DNA is given. The sample's table shows fewer than 550,000 distinct CDR3 sequences. Sequenced material: blood T cells: a sorted CD56 or NKG2C T cell subset, CD4+ or CD8+ T cells, or bulk PBMC T cells (not recorded which). These receptors originate from a woman aged 45-60 years in good health. CDR3s include the opening cysteine and the closing phenylalanine or tryptophan.

J | V | CDR3
TRBJ1-2 | TRBV4-1 | CASSQVGDRFRYGYTF
TRBJ2-2 | TRBV7-3 | CASSLTGGETGELFF
TRBJ2-2 | TRBV28 | CASSLGITGELFF
TRBJ2-7 | TRBV20-1 | CSAQERPNYEQYF
TRBJ2-7 | TRBV20-1 | CSARGAGTGGVEQYF
TRBJ2-7 | TRBV2 | CASRASPPAGTEQYF
TRBJ2-3 | TRBV9 | CASSVVGSSADTQYF
TRBJ2-1 | TRBV18 | CASSQITGSGGNNEQFF
TRBJ2-7 | TRBV2 | CASRKLAEGGEQYF
TRBJ1-5 | TRBV5-1 | CASSLGGVDQPQHF
TRBJ2-1 | TRBV6-1 | CASSEGTRQQFF
TRBJ1-5 | TRBV19 | CASSTIRTAGNQPQHF
TRBJ2-7 | TRBV5-1 | CASSSGLAEQYF
TRBJ2-2 | TRBV29-1 | CSLRGVAGELFF
TRBJ2-6 | TRBV25-1 | CASSEYRSSGANVLTF
TRBJ1-5 | TRBV30 | CAWSVQDQPQHF
TRBJ2-5 | TRBV4-1 | CASSQEGDKAETQYF
TRBJ2-2 | TRBV20-1 | CSARDLLAGASGELFF
TRBJ2-5 | TRBV29-1 | CSVGLAGEVETQYF
TRBJ2-5 | TRBV11-3 | CASSFTRGQETQYF
TRBJ2-5 | TRBV12-3/TRBV12-4 | CASSSDTSLILQETQYF
TRBJ1-1 | TRBV28 | CASSASTGRNTEAFF
TRBJ2-1 | TRBV15 | CATSRDSPYQFF
TRBJ1-5 | TRBV7-6 | CASSKTGARQPQHF
TRBJ2-2 | TRBV20-1 | CSALLLQNTGELFF
TRBJ1-2 | TRBV7-9 | CASSLLTGSSYGYTF
TRBJ2-3 | TRBV6-5 | CASSETYQQFYF
TRBJ2-5 | TRBV7-8 | CASSLDLAPRETQYF
TRBJ2-1 | TRBV20-1 | CSARDSLRDSYNEQFF
TRBJ1-1 | TRBV7-8 | CASSPDRDTEAFF
TRBJ2-3 | TRBV7-2 | CASSFQGIPTDTQYF
TRBJ2-5 | TRBV9 | CASSEGGTGKETQYF
TRBJ2-3 | TRBV6-5 | CASSESGTQYF
TRBJ2-3 | TRBV24-1 | CATSDSGLGGLDTQYF
TRBJ2-7 | TRBV6-6 | CASSYSRGLGEQYF
TRBJ1-1 | TRBV6-6 | CASSYPRGAMNTEAFF
TRBJ1-2 | TRBV20-1 | CSGAIPTGLGYGYTF
TRBJ2-4 | TRBV24-1 | CATSDFGGNQNIQYF
TRBJ2-1 | TRBV18 | CASSPPRALAGGEFF
TRBJ1-1 | TRBV7-2 | CASSLAETTRAFF
TRBJ2-7 | TRBV7-2 | CASSLDRVVGEQYF
TRBJ1-3 | TRBV20-1 | CSARRAGTGNTIYF
TRBJ2-1 | TRBV6-6 | CASTVQVSSYNEQFF
TRBJ2-1 | TRBV6-5 | CASRPTPTSYNEQFF
TRBJ2-1 | TRBV29-1 | CSAISGRAFYNEQFF